The source of this TCR beta chain is a study of CD8 T cells in ankylosing spondylitis. TCRdb fed the 5' RACE reads into MiXCR, producing one record per CDR3 protein. Here the sample spans almost 250,000 distinct CDR3 sequences, roughly 32% being singletons. Germline values: CDR1 SGHAT, CDR2 FQNNGV. V trimming: 5 bases; J trimming: 0 bases; junction bases outside the gene matches: 3. The CDR3 runs to 15 residues. This receptor was obtained from a male donor with ankylosing spondylitis or in good health (not recorded which). The rearrangement uses TRBV11-2 and TRBJ1-4, with 7 positions matching TRBD1. The specimen was blood, either unsorted or a sorted T cell fraction (not recorded which). CDR3 in DNA: TGTGCCAGCAGCAGGGGGCTTGCAACTAATGAAAAACTGTTTTTT. This translates into CASSRGLATNEKLFF.